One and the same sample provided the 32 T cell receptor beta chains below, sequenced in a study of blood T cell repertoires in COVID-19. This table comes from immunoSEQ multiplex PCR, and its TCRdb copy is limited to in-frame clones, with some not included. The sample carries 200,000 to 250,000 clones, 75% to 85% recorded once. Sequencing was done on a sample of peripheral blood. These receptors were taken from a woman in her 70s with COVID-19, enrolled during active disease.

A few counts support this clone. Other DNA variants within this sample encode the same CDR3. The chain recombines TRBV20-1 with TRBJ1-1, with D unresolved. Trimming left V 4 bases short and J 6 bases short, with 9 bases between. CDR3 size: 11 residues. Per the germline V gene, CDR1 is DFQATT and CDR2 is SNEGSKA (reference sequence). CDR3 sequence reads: CSAMGGPEAFF. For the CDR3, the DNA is TGCAGTGCTATGGGAGGGCCTGAAGCTTTCTTT.

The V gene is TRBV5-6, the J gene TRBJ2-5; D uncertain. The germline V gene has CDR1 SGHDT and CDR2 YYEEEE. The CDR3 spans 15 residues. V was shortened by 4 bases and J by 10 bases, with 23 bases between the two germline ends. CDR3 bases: TGTGCCAGCAGCAATCGACAAGTCCCAAGAGTGGGCCAGTACTTC. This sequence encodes CASSNRQVPRVGQYF.

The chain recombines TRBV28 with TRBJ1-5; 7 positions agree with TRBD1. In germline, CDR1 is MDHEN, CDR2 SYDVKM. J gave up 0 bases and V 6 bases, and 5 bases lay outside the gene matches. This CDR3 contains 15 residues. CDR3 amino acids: CASSPGGYSNQPQHF. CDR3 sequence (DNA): TGTGCCAGCAGCCCAGGGGGATATAGCAATCAGCCCCAGCATTTT.

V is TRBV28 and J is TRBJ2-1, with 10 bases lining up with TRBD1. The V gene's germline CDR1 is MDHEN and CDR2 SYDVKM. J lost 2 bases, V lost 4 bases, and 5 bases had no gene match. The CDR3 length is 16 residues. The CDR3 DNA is TGTGCCAGCAGTTCCGAAGGGACAGGGGCCTACAATGAGCAGTTCTTC. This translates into CASSSEGTGAYNEQFF.

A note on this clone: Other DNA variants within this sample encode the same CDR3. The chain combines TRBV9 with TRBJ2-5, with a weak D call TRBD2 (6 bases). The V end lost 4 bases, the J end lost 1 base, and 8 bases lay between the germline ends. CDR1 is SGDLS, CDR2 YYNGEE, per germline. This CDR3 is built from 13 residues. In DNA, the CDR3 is TGTGCCAGCAGCCTTAGCGGCCAAGAGACCCAGTACTTC. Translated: CASSLSGQETQYF.

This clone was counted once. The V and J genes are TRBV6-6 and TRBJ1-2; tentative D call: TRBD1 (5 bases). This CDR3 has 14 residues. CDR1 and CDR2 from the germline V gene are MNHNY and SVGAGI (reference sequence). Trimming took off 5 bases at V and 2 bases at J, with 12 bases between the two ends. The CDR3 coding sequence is TGTGCCAGCAGTCCGGCGGGGCTCAACTATGGCTACACCTTC. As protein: CASSPAGLNYGYTF.

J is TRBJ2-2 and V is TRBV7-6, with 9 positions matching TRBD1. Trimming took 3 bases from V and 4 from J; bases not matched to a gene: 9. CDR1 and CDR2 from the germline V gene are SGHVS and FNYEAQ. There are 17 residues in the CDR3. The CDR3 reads CASSLWTGAMGTGELFF. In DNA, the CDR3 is TGTGCCAGCAGCTTGTGGACAGGGGCCATGGGCACCGGGGAGCTGTTTTTT.

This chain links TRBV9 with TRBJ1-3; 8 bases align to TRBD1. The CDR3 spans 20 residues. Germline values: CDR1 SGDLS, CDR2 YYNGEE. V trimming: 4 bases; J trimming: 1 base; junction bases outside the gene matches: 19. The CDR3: CASSKIPILSGGGSGNTIYF. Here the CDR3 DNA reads TGTGCCAGCAGCAAAATTCCGATACTATCAGGGGGCGGATCTGGAAACACCATATATTTT.

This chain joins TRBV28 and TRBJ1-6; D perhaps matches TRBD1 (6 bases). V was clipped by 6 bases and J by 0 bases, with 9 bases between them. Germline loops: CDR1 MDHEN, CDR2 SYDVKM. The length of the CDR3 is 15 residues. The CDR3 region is CASREDSSYNSPLHF. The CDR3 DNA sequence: TGTGCCAGCAGGGAGGACAGCTCCTATAATTCACCCCTCCACTTT.

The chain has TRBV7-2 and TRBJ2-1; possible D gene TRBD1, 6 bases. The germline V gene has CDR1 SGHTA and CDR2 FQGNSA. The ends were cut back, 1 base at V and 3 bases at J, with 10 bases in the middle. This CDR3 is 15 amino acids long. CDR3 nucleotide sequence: TGTGCCAGCAGCTTAGGTGGGGGCGGCTACAATGAGCAGTTCTTC. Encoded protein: CASSLGGGGYNEQFF.

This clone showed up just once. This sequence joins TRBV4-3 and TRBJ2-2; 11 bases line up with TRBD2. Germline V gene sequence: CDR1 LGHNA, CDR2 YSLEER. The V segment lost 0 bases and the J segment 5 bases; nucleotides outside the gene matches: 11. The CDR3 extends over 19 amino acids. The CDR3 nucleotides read TGCGCCAGCAGCCAAGAAGTCCCTAGCGGGAGGACTTATACCGGGGAGCTGTTTTTT. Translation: CASSQEVPSGRTYTGELFF.

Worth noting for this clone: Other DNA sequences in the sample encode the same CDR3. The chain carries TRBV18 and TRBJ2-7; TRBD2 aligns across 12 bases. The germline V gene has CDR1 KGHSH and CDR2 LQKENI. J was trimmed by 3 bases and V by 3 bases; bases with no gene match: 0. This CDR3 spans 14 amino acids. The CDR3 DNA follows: TGTGCCAGCTCACCGGGACTAGCGGGCTACGAGCAGTACTTC. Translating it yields CASSPGLAGYEQYF. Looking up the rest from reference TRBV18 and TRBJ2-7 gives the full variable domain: NAGVMQNPRHLVRRRGQEARLRCSPMKGHSHVYWYRQLPEEGLKFMVYLQKENIIDESGMPKERFSAEFPKEGPSILRIQQVVRGDSAAYFCASSPGLAGYEQYFGPGTRLTVT.

This CDR3 reads CASSPGGPTSETQYF. For the CDR3, the DNA is TGTGCCAGCAGTCCCGGGGGACCGACCTCAGAGACCCAGTACTTC. J is TRBJ2-5 and V is TRBV4-2, with D maybe TRBD2 (6 bases). Germline CDR1 reads LGHNA; CDR2 reads YNFKEQ. Trimming cost V 6 bases and J 4 bases, with 18 bases left between them. The CDR3 contains 15 residues.

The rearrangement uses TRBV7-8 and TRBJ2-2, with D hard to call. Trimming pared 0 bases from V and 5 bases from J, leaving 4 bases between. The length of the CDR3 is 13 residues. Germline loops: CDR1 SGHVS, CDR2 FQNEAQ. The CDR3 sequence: CASSLAPTGELFF. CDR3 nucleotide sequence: TGTGCCAGCAGCTTAGCTCCGACCGGGGAGCTGTTTTTT.

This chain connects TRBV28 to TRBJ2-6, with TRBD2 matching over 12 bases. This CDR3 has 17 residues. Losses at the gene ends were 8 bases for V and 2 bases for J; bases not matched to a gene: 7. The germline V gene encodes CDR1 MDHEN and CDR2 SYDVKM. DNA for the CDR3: TGTGCCAGCTTAAAGACTAGCGGGAGCCCTGGGGCCAACGTCCTGACTTTC. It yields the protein CASLKTSGSPGANVLTF.

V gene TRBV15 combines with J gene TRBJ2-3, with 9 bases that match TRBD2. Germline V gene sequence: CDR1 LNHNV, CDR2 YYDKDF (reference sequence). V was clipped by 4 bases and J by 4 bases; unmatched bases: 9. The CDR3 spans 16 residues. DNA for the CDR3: TGTGCCACCAGCAACATCGCGGGAGGGTCCGCAGATACGCAGTATTTT. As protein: CATSNIAGGSADTQYF.

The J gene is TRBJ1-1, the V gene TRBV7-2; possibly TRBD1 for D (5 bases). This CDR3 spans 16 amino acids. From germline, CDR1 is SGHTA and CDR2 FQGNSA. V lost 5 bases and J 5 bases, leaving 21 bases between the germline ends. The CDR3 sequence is CASSHLASGAKTEAFF. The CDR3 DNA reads TGTGCCAGCAGCCACCTAGCGTCTGGGGCCAAGACTGAAGCTTTCTTT.

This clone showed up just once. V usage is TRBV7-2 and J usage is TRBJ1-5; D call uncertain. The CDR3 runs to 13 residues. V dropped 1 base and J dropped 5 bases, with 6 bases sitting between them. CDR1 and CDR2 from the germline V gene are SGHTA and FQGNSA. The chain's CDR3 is CASSLGPDQPQHF. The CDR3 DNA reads TGTGCCAGCAGCTTAGGTCCGGATCAGCCCCAGCATTTT.

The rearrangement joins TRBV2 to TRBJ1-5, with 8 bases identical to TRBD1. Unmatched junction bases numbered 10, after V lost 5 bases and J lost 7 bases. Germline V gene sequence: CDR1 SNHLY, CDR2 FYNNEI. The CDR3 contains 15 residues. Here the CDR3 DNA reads TGTGCCAGCAGTAAAGACAGGGGAAAAGGACAGCCCCAGCATTTT. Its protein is CASSKDRGKGQPQHF.

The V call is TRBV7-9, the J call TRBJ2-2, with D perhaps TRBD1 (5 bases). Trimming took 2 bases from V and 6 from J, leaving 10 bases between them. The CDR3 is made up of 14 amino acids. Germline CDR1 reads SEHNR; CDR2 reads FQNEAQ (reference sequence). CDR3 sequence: CASSLRQYSGELFF. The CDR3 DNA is TGTGCCAGCAGCTTAAGACAGTATTCCGGGGAGCTGTTTTTT.

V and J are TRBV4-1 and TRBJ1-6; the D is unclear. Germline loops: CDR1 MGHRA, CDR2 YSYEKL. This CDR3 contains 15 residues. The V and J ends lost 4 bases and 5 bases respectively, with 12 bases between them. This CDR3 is CASSRIHLNNSPLHF. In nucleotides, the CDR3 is TGCGCCAGCAGCCGAATACACCTTAATAATTCACCCCTCCACTTT.

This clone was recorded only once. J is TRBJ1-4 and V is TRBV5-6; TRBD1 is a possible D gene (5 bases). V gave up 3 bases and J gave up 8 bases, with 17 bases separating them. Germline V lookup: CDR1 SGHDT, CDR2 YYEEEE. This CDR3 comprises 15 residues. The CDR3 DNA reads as TGTGCCAGCAGCTCGACGGGGGGGATACCAGAAAAACTGTTTTTT. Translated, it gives CASSSTGGIPEKLFF.

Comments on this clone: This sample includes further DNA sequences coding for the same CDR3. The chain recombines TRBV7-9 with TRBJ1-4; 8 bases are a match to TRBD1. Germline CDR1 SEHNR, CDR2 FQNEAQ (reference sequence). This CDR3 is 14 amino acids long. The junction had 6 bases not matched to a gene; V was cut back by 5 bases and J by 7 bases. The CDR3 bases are TGTGCCAGCAGCCTCGGACAGGGAGGTGAAAAACTGTTTTTT. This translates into CASSLGQGGEKLFF.

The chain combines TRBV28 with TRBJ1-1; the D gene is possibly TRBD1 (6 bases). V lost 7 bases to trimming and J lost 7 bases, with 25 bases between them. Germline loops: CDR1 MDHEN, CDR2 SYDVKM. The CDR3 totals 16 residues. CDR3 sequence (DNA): TGTGCCAGCACCCCTCCTCGATTCAGGGGAATCGGTGAAGCTTTCTTT. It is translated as CASTPPRFRGIGEAFF.

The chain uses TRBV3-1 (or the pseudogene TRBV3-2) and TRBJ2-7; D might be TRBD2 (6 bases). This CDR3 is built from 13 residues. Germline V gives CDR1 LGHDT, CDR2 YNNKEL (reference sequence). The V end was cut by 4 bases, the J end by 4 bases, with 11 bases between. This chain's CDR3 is CASSPWAGYEQYF. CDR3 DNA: TGTGCCAGCAGCCCCTGGGCGGGGTACGAGCAGTACTTC.

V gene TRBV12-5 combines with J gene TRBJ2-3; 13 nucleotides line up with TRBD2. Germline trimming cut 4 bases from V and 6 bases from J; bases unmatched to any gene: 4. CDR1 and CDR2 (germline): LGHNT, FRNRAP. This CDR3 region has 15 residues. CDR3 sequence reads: CASGSGTSGVDTQYF. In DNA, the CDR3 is TGTGCTAGTGGTTCCGGGACTAGCGGGGTGGATACGCAGTATTTT. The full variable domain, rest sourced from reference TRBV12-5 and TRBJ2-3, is DARVTQTPRHKVTEMGQEVTMRCQPILGHNTVFWYRQTMMQGLELLAYFRNRAPLDDSGMPKDRFSAEMPDATLATLKIQPSEPRDSAVYFCASGSGTSGVDTQYFGPGTRLTVL.

CDR3 nucleotide sequence: TGTGCCAGCAGTTTAACAGGGTTGGAAAAACTGTTTTTT. Its translation is CASSLTGLEKLFF. V usage is TRBV12-3 or TRBV12-4 and J usage is TRBJ1-4; D may be TRBD1 (6 bases). This CDR3 has 13 amino acids. Trimming stripped 2 bases from V and 8 bases from J, with 9 bases between.

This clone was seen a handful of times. The CDR3 sequence: CSVEQTGGETQYF. In DNA, the CDR3 is TGCAGCGTTGAGCAGACAGGAGGAGAGACCCAGTACTTC. This sequence joins TRBV29-1 and TRBJ2-5; possible D gene TRBD1, 6 bases. The V end lost 3 bases, the J end lost 4 bases, and 12 bases lay between the germline ends. The CDR3 sequence is 13 residues long. Germline CDR1 is SQVTM and CDR2 is ANQGSEA.

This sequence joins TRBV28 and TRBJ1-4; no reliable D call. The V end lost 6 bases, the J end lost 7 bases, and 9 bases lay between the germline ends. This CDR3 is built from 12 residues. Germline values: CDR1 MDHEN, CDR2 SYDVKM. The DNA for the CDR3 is TGTGCCAGCAGGGCGAGAGGTGAAAAACTGTTTTTT. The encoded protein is CASRARGEKLFF.

CDR3 coding DNA: TGTGCCAGCAGTTTATCGTTGCAGGGGACCTACGAGCAGTACTTC. This translates into CASSLSLQGTYEQYF. The rearrangement links TRBV27 to TRBJ2-7; TRBD1 might be the D (6 bases). Germline loops: CDR1 MNHEY, CDR2 SMNVEV (reference sequence). The CDR3 extends over 15 amino acids. Trimming cost V 0 bases and J 2 bases, with 11 bases left between them.

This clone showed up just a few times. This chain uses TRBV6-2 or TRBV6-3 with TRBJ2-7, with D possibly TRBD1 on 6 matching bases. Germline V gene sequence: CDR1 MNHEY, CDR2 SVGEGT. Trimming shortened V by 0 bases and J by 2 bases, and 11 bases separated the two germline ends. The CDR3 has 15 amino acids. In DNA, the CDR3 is TGTGCCAGCAGTTACTCAAATAAGGGGGCCTACGAGCAGTACTTC. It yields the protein CASSYSNKGAYEQYF.

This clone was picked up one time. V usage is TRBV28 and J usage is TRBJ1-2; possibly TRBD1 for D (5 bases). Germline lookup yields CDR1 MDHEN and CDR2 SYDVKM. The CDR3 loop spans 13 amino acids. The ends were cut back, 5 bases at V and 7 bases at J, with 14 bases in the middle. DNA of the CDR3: TGTGCCAGCAGTCCCCGCCACAGGCGTGGCTACACCTTC. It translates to CASSPRHRRGYTF.